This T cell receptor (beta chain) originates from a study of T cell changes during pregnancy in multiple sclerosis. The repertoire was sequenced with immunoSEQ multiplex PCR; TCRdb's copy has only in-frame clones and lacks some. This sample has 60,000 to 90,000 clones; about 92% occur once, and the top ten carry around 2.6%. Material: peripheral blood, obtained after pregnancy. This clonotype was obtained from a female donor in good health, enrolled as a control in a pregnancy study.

CDR3 DNA: TGTGCCAGCAGCGTTAACCAGGGCGCCCCGAGTGGCTACACCTTC. Protein sequence: CASSVNQGAPSGYTF. This rearrangement joins TRBV9 to TRBJ1-2, with TRBD1 as a possible D gene (5 bases). This CDR3 spans 15 amino acids. Germline-derived CDR1 and CDR2 are SGDLS and YYNGEE. The V end was cut by 2 bases, the J end by 7 bases, with 18 bases between.